The sequence of this TCR beta chain was determined in a study of blood T cell repertoires in COVID-19. Data came from immunoSEQ multiplex PCR; TCRdb stores just in-frame clones and leaves some out. Of 65,000 to 95,000 clones in the sample, approximately 89% are singletons; the top ten hold about 2.5%. CDR3 length: 14 residues. The germline gives CDR1 GTSNPN, CDR2 SVGIG (reference sequence). V lost 4 bases to trimming and J lost 4 bases, with 13 bases between them. Sequenced sample: peripheral blood. The chain is built from TRBV30 and TRBJ1-4, with unresolved D. The clonotype was recovered from a man aged 45-65 years with COVID-19, enrolled during active disease. The CDR3 nucleotides read TGTGCCTGGAATTCACAGAGCCTTAATGAAAAACTGTTTTTT. Its translation: CAWNSQSLNEKLFF.